This is a list of T cell receptor beta chains from one sample in a study of blood T cell repertoires in COVID-19. Generated by immunoSEQ multiplex PCR, the TCRdb table keeps only in-frame clones and is missing some. The table has about 340,000 clones, 80% to 90% seen once. Specimen: PBMCs or T cells enriched from blood (not recorded which). Every receptor here comes from a woman aged 40 to 49 with acute COVID-19. Both conserved end residues are part of each CDR3. The order of the fields is V gene, clone size, D gene, J gene, CDR3 DNA, CDR3 protein. D genes are given only for firm matches. Part of the rows lack a size; the others show once, few, many or a class for expanded clones.

>TRBV4-3|-|TRBD2|TRBJ2-2
TGCGCCAGCAGCCAGGGTATTATAGCGGGGGACTACACCGGGGAGCTGTTTTTT
CASSQGIIAGDYTGELFF
>TRBV11-3|-|-|TRBJ2-1
TGTGCCAGCAGCTTAGATTCAGGCAATGAGCAGTTCTTC
CASSLDSGNEQFF
>TRBV15|-|TRBD2|TRBJ2-7
TGTGCCACCAGCAGTGTTCCAGGACTAGCGGGAGGGCCGAGAGAGCAGTACTTC
CATSSVPGLAGGPREQYF
>TRBV7-9|-|TRBD1|TRBJ2-2
TGTGCCAGCAGCTTACTGACGTCCGGGACAGGAAGCGGGGAGCTGTTTTTT
CASSLLTSGTGSGELFF
>TRBV7-7|-|-|TRBJ2-3
TGTGCTAGCAGGGTGAGCGGCAATGGGATAGATACGCAGTATTTT
CASRVSGNGIDTQYF
>TRBV18|-|-|TRBJ2-3
TGTGCCAGCTCACCGTGGGCAGGGGAAGATACGCAGTATTTT
CASSPWAGEDTQYF
>TRBV5-1|once|TRBD1|TRBJ1-1
TGCGCCAGCAGCTTGGCTCTGATGGCAGGGGGCTTGGGCACTGAAGCTTTCTTT
CASSLALMAGGLGTEAFF
>TRBV6-6|-|TRBD1|TRBJ1-5
TGTGCCAGCAGTTACGCACAGGGGAGGAATCAGCCCCAGCATTTT
CASSYAQGRNQPQHF
>TRBV14|-|TRBD1|TRBJ2-7
TGTGCCAGCAGCCAGGCAGGGGGCCGGTTTAACGAGCAGTACTTC
CASSQAGGRFNEQYF
>TRBV6-1|once|TRBD2|TRBJ2-3
TGTGCCAGCAGTGAACTAGCGGGGGGGTGGCGCGCAGATACGCAGTATTTT
CASSELAGGWRADTQYF